This TCR beta chain derives from a study of blood T cell repertoires in COVID-19. Study context: Spain, Italy and the United States supplied samples that represented acute and convalescent COVID-19. The cDNA or gDNA used as material had been derived from T cells, B-cell-depleted T cells, or PBMCs.

Trimming shortened V by 4 bases and J by 9 bases, and 19 bases separated the two germline ends. This CDR3 has 14 amino acids. Germline loops: CDR1 SNHLY, CDR2 FYNNEI. One Seattle source followed patients from active infection through their disease course. The assay was immunoSEQ multiplex PCR, and TCRdb's table has in-frame clones only and misses some. The sample yields fewer than 350,000 clones, roughly 87% seen once. This chain links TRBV2 with TRBJ2-7, with a weak D call TRBD1 (5 bases). The sequence derives from a woman in her sixties or seventies with COVID-19, enrolled during active disease. Sequenced sample: peripheral blood. CDR3: CASSAGQAVRGQYF. The CDR3 region has the DNA TGTGCCAGCAGTGCAGGGCAGGCAGTTCGAGGGCAGTACTTC. The variable domain in full, with the rest retrieved from reference TRBV2 and TRBJ2-7, is EPEVTQTPSHQVTQMGQEVILRCVPISNHLYFYWYRQILGQKVEFLVSFYNNEISEKSEIFDDQFSVERPDGSNFTLKIRSTKLEDSAMYFCASSAGQAVRGQYFGPGTRLTVT.